Below are 32 T cell receptor beta chains sequenced from a single sample in a study of T cell responses to AZD1222 COVID-19 vaccine. The protocol was immunoSEQ multiplex PCR, while the TCRdb copy is restricted to in-frame clones and leaves out a portion. The profile shows some 53,000 clones, approximately 88% of them singletons. Specimen: peripheral blood, collected 28 days after the second AZD1222 dose. These receptors came from an adult who received the AZD1222 COVID-19 vaccine.

The chain has TRBV5-1 and TRBJ1-2; D ambiguous. With 0 bases removed from V and 6 bases from J, the gap between germline ends came to 9 bases. Germline V gives CDR1 SGHRS, CDR2 YFSETQ. The CDR3 runs 13 residues. CDR3 sequence: CASSLGAFDGYTF. The CDR3 DNA follows: TGCGCCAGCAGCTTGGGGGCCTTCGATGGCTACACCTTC.

This clone turned up a few times. The chain's CDR3 is CASSQRDRGTYEQYF. CDR3 in DNA: TGTGCCAGTAGCCAAAGAGACAGGGGAACCTACGAGCAGTACTTC. This chain uses TRBV19 with TRBJ2-7; TRBD1 agrees at 8 bases. From germline, CDR1 is LNHDA and CDR2 SQIVND (reference sequence). The trim removed 6 bases at V and 2 bases at J, leaving 9 bases unmatched. The CDR3 sequence is 15 residues long.

This clone was counted a single time. The rearrangement links TRBV6-5 to TRBJ2-1, with 11 bases identical to TRBD2. V was clipped by 5 bases and J by 6 bases; unmatched bases: 3. The CDR3 loop spans 14 amino acids. The V gene's germline CDR1 is MNHEY and CDR2 SVGAGI. The CDR3 coding sequence is TGTGCCAGCAGTCGACTAGCGGGACGCAATGAGCAGTTCTTC. Translating it yields CASSRLAGRNEQFF.

CDR3 loop: CASRNRGRTEAFF. As DNA, the CDR3 is TGTGCCAGCAGGAACAGGGGGCGAACTGAAGCTTTCTTT. This chain joins TRBV27 and TRBJ1-1; the match to TRBD1 covers 9 bases. Trimming cost V 6 bases and J 5 bases; bases outside gene matches: 4. The CDR3 is made up of 13 amino acids. Germline V gene data show CDR1 as MNHEY and CDR2 as SMNVEV (reference sequence).

The chain couples TRBV5-1 to TRBJ1-1; D unclear. In germline, CDR1 is SGHRS, CDR2 YFSETQ. The V and J ends lost 1 base and 1 base respectively, with 14 bases between them. The CDR3 contains 16 residues. The CDR3 nucleotides read TGCGCCAGCAGCTTGAACTCTGGAGGAGGGAACACTGAAGCTTTCTTT. This gives the protein CASSLNSGGGNTEAFF.

The gene calls are TRBV19 and TRBJ1-3; D is undetermined. This CDR3 is 13 amino acids long. Germline V lookup: CDR1 LNHDA, CDR2 SQIVND (reference sequence). Trimming cost V 7 bases and J 0 bases, with 7 bases left between them. The CDR3 bases are TGTGCCAGTACGAGTCGCTCTGGAAACACCATATATTTT. It translates to CASTSRSGNTIYF.

This chain connects TRBV7-3 to TRBJ2-2; 7 bases fit TRBD2. V was pared by 4 bases and J by 4 bases, with 12 bases of the junction left unmatched. Germline V CDR1 and CDR2: SGHTA, FQGTGA. This CDR3 is built from 17 residues. The CDR3 reads CASSSDGRSGSTGELFF. For the CDR3, the DNA is TGTGCCAGCAGCTCGGACGGGCGTAGCGGGTCCACCGGGGAGCTGTTTTTT. Looking up the rest from reference TRBV7-3 and TRBJ2-2 gives the full variable domain: GAGVSQTPSNKVTEKGKYVELRCDPISGHTALYWYRQSLGQGPEFLIYFQGTGAADDSGLPNDRFFAVRPEGSVSTLKIQRTERGDSAVYLCASSSDGRSGSTGELFFGEGSRLTVL.

The chain combines TRBV28 with TRBJ1-2, with 8 bases lining up with TRBD1. The CDR3 is 17 residues long. Germline CDR1 is MDHEN and CDR2 is SYDVKM. The ends lost 2 bases at V and 2 bases at J; junction bases unmatched: 10. The CDR3 reads CASSLPQGALLNYGYTF. The CDR3 nucleotides read TGTGCCAGCAGTTTACCCCAGGGGGCCCTTTTGAACTATGGCTACACCTTC.

The J gene is TRBJ1-2, the V gene TRBV21-1; TRBD1, the table's D call, was not compared with the DNA. TRBV21-1 is a pseudogene segment. This CDR3 has 15 residues. Written as DNA, the CDR3 is TGTGCCAGCAGCAAAGTTCGGACAGGGGCAGGTGGCTACACCTTC. It is translated as CASSKVRTGAGGYTF.

This rearrangement joins TRBV6-5 to TRBJ2-7, with 11 bases identical to TRBD1. V shed 2 bases, J shed 2 bases, and the junction held 2 bases outside the gene matches. The CDR3 is made up of 15 amino acids. The germline V gene encodes CDR1 MNHEY and CDR2 SVGAGI. The CDR3 sequence: CASSYPGQGAYEQYF. DNA for the CDR3: TGTGCCAGCAGTTACCCGGGACAGGGGGCCTACGAGCAGTACTTC.

The J gene is TRBJ2-3, the V gene TRBV28; D might be TRBD1 (6 bases). This CDR3 comprises 15 residues. V was clipped by 5 bases and J by 4 bases, with 16 bases between them. Germline V gives CDR1 MDHEN, CDR2 SYDVKM. CDR3 nucleotide sequence: TGTGCCAGCAGTCTAACAGGGAAGAGGGCAGATACGCAGTATTTT. This gives the protein CASSLTGKRADTQYF.

CDR3 protein: CASSPRQGAPYEQYF. The DNA of the CDR3 is TGTGCCAGCAGTCCAAGACAGGGGGCTCCCTACGAGCAGTACTTC. The V call is TRBV7-9, the J call TRBJ2-7, with TRBD1 matching over 10 bases. The CDR3 is 15 amino acids. From germline, CDR1 is SEHNR and CDR2 FQNEAQ (reference sequence). V shed 6 bases and J 2 bases; nucleotides not matched to a gene: 7.

The chain has TRBV2 and TRBJ2-7, with 8 positions matching TRBD1. The CDR3 length is 13 residues. Germline-derived CDR1 and CDR2 are SNHLY and FYNNEI. After removal of 7 bases from V and 2 bases from J, the junction contained 4 bases not matched to a gene. CDR3 DNA: TGTGCCAGCAAAGGGACAGGCACCTACGAGCAGTACTTC. It encodes CASKGTGTYEQYF.

The genes are TRBV6-5 and TRBJ1-2, with TRBD1 identical over 9 bases. CDR3 size: 15 residues. Trimming removed 2 bases from V and 1 base from J; junction bases left unmatched: 2. Germline-derived CDR1 and CDR2 are MNHEY and SVGAGI. The CDR3 DNA reads TGTGCCAGCAGTTACGGGGACAGGGTTAACTATGGCTACACCTTC. Encoded protein: CASSYGDRVNYGYTF.

This chain links TRBV4-1 with TRBJ2-7; a weak D match, TRBD1 (5 bases). Germline lookup yields CDR1 MGHRA and CDR2 YSYEKL. Trimming removed 0 bases from V and 3 bases from J, with 12 bases in between. The CDR3 extends over 15 amino acids. CDR3 nucleotide sequence: TGCGCCAGCAGCCAAGATCATCAGGGTTACTACGAGCAGTACTTC. Its translation: CASSQDHQGYYEQYF.

This clone was seen a handful of times. This rearrangement joins TRBV19 to TRBJ2-5; D is uncertain. The CDR3 totals 11 residues. With 3 bases removed from V and 5 bases from J, the gap between germline ends came to 4 bases. Per the germline V gene, CDR1 is LNHDA and CDR2 is SQIVND (reference sequence). The CDR3, as DNA: TGTGCCAGTAGTATGGGGGAGACCCAGTACTTC. Translation: CASSMGETQYF. Full variable domain (outside the CDR3, taken from reference TRBV19 and TRBJ2-5): DGGITQSPKYLFRKEGQNVTLSCEQNLNHDAMYWYRQDPGQGLRLIYYSQIVNDFQKGDIAEGYSVSREKKESFPLTVTSAQKNPTAFYLCASSMGETQYFGPGTRLLVL.

The chain couples TRBV4-1 to TRBJ2-7; TRBD1 matches 9 bases. CDR1 MGHRA and CDR2 YSYEKL come from the germline V gene. Germline trimming cut 0 bases from V and 2 bases from J; bases unmatched to any gene: 8. This CDR3 comprises 17 residues. The chain's CDR3 is CASSQDTGTGLPYEQYF. The CDR3 coding sequence is TGCGCCAGCAGCCAAGATACTGGGACAGGGCTACCCTACGAGCAGTACTTC.

This chain links TRBV30 with TRBJ1-2; no clear D gene. The germline V and J ends were trimmed by 4 bases and 0 bases, with 12 bases remaining between them. The germline CDR1 and CDR2 sequences are GTSNPN and SVGIG (reference sequence). The CDR3 totals 14 residues. The CDR3 sequence is CAWTPTPPNYGYTF. CDR3 in DNA: TGTGCCTGGACCCCGACACCTCCTAACTATGGCTACACCTTC.

The chain couples TRBV5-6 to TRBJ2-5; TRBD1 or TRBD2 may be the D gene (7 bases each). V was shortened by 5 bases and J by 4 bases, with 12 bases between the two germline ends. CDR1 and CDR2 (germline): SGHDT, YYEEEE. This CDR3 spans 13 amino acids. This chain's CDR3 is CASRTGRGETQYF. CDR3 sequence (DNA): TGTGCCAGCAGGACAGGGAGGGGAGAGACCCAGTACTTC.

The V call is TRBV28, the J call TRBJ2-7; D is uncertain. The germline gives CDR1 MDHEN, CDR2 SYDVKM. This CDR3 is 13 amino acids long. V was shortened by 3 bases and J by 5 bases, with 11 bases between the two germline ends. CDR3 nucleotide sequence: TGTGCCAGCAGTTTGGGTGGGGTGGACGAGCAGTACTTC. This gives the protein CASSLGGVDEQYF.

This clone came up once. The chain links TRBV20-1 to TRBJ1-6, with D unresolved. Trimming cost V 3 bases and J 0 bases, with 9 bases left between them. CDR3 length: 15 residues. Germline loops: CDR1 DFQATT, CDR2 SNEGSKA (reference sequence). The CDR3, as DNA: TGCAGTGCTAGTGAGGGCAGCTCCTATAATTCACCCCTCCACTTT. It codes for CSASEGSSYNSPLHF.

The chain combines TRBV15 with TRBJ1-1; TRBD1 is a possible D gene (5 bases). With 5 bases removed from V and 5 bases from J, the gap between germline ends came to 18 bases. This CDR3 contains 15 residues. Germline CDR1 is LNHNV and CDR2 is YYDKDF (reference sequence). CDR3 nucleotides: TGTGCCACCAGCCCTTCTAGGGGAGGGTTTACTGAAGCTTTCTTT. Translating gives CATSPSRGGFTEAFF.

J is TRBJ2-2 and V is TRBV9; weak D call: TRBD2 (6 bases). The V end lost 0 bases, the J end lost 7 bases, and 16 bases lay between the germline ends. The CDR3 extends over 16 amino acids. Germline V gene sequence: CDR1 SGDLS, CDR2 YYNGEE. CDR3 DNA sequence: TGTGCCAGCAGCGTAGAGGGTAGCGGTTATAGCGGGGAGCTGTTTTTT. Translation gives CASSVEGSGYSGELFF.

This chain links TRBV24-1 with TRBJ2-1; 11 positions match TRBD1. CDR1 KGHDR and CDR2 SFDVKD come from the germline V gene. The trim removed 2 bases at V and 9 bases at J, leaving 14 bases unmatched. The CDR3 length is 18 residues. For the CDR3, the DNA is TGTGCCACCAGTGATTCAATGGGACAGGGGGGATTAGGAGGTGAGCAGTTCTTC. Translation gives CATSDSMGQGGLGGEQFF.

The V gene is TRBV3-1 (or the pseudogene TRBV3-2), the J gene TRBJ2-1, with TRBD2 matching 7 bases. This CDR3 has 16 residues. CDR1 is LGHDT, CDR2 YNNKEL, per germline (reference sequence). After removal of 0 bases from V and 2 bases from J, the junction contained 4 bases not matched to a gene. For the CDR3, the DNA is TGTGCCAGCAGCCAAGATCTTGCGGGAGCCTACAATGAGCAGTTCTTC. It specifies CASSQDLAGAYNEQFF.

The chain carries TRBV15 and TRBJ2-3; 14 nucleotides match TRBD2. Germline CDR1 is LNHNV and CDR2 is YYDKDF (reference sequence). V shed 0 bases and J 5 bases; nucleotides not matched to a gene: 7. This CDR3 region has 18 residues. The CDR3 region is CATSREKGTSGRGDTQYF. The CDR3 nucleotides read TGTGCCACCAGCAGAGAGAAGGGGACTAGCGGGAGAGGAGATACGCAGTATTTT.

The chain has TRBV12-3 or TRBV12-4 and TRBJ2-7; D unresolved. The CDR3 spans 12 residues. The ends were cut back, 6 bases at V and 2 bases at J, with 8 bases in the middle. CDR3 residues: CASSLDPYEQYF. The DNA of the CDR3 is TGTGCCAGCAGCCTGGACCCCTACGAGCAGTACTTC.

V is TRBV7-9 and J is TRBJ1-3; D uncertain. The CDR3 runs to 15 residues. Germline V gene data show CDR1 as SEHNR and CDR2 as FQNEAQ (reference sequence). The V and J ends lost 5 bases and 0 bases respectively, with 11 bases between them. CDR3 sequence reads: CASSPTFASGNTIYF. The CDR3 DNA follows: TGTGCCAGCAGCCCGACATTCGCCTCTGGAAACACCATATATTTT.

This sequence joins TRBV6-5 and TRBJ2-7, with D possibly TRBD2 on 6 matching bases. The CDR3 is 12 residues long. CDR1 is MNHEY and CDR2 is SVGAGI in the germline V gene. V was trimmed by 7 bases and J by 7 bases, leaving 14 bases between them. The CDR3 nucleotides are TGTGCCAGCAACGGGGGTGGAGGAGAGCAGTACTTC. Translated: CASNGGGGEQYF.

This rearrangement joins TRBV12-3 or TRBV12-4 to TRBJ2-1, with D possibly being TRBD2 (6 bases). Trimming cost V 10 bases and J 6 bases, with 13 bases left between them. The CDR3 contains 12 residues. CDR3 sequence: CATDGGSNEQFF. CDR3 nucleotide sequence: TGTGCCACCGATGGGGGGAGCAATGAGCAGTTCTTC.

The chain recombines TRBV21-1 with TRBJ2-2; the table's D call, TRBD2, was not checked against the DNA. TRBV21-1 represents a pseudogene. This CDR3 has 12 amino acids. The chain's CDR3 is CASSKSTRELFF. DNA for the CDR3: TGTGCCAGCAGCAAATCTACCCGGGAGCTGTTTTTT.

A single count supports this clone. The chain recombines TRBV30 with TRBJ1-1, with D hard to call. Germline CDR1 is GTSNPN and CDR2 is SVGIG (reference sequence). CDR3 size: 12 residues. The ends were cut back, 0 bases at V and 8 bases at J, with 10 bases in the middle. Here the CDR3 reads CAWSVGFGEAFF. The CDR3 nucleotides read TGTGCCTGGAGTGTAGGTTTCGGGGAAGCTTTCTTT.